The clone carrying this T cell receptor (beta chain) was counted a few times. Its matching antigen is unknown. One entry per CDR3 protein, called by TCRdb with MiXCR from the RT-PCR reads. Altogether 650,000 or so distinct CDR3 sequences are present, around 15% being singletons, with the ten largest covering around 7.6%. Germline lookup yields CDR1 SGHRS and CDR2 YFSETQ. J was trimmed by 0 bases and V by 4 bases; bases with no gene match: 9. CDR3 length equals 16 residues. The data stem from a study of response to subunit inactivated influenza vaccine. Study-level points and caveats: Authors suggested seasonal influenza vaccinations each recruit few new T cells.

The gene calls are TRBV5-1 and TRBJ2-5, with TRBD1 matching over 7 bases. The material was PBMCs from blood, obtained less than 15 days before vaccination. The clonotype originates from a man over 45 who received an inactivated influenza vaccine. CDR3: CASSLRPTGNQETQYF. The CDR3 region has the DNA TGCGCCAGCAGCCTCCGGCCGACAGGGAACCAAGAGACCCAGTACTTC. The full variable domain, in which reference TRBV5-1 and TRBJ2-5 provide the parts outside the CDR3, is KAGVTQTPRYLIKTRGQQVTLSCSPISGHRSVSWYQQTPGQGLQFLFEYFSETQRNKGNFPGRFSGRQFSNSRSEMNVSTLELGDSALYLCASSLRPTGNQETQYFGPGTRLLVL.